These 20 T cell receptor beta chains originate from one sample sequenced in a study of T-cell reconstitution after alpha-beta-depleted transplantation in children. Unique molecular identifiers were incorporated during preparation of the TCRbeta library. MiXCR was run by TCRdb on the PCR reads, yielding one entry per CDR3 protein. The repertoire has about 610,000 distinct CDR3 sequences, roughly a tenth of them found once; the top ten carry less than 4.5%. The material was PBMCs from the stem cell graft donor, obtained from the stem cell graft. The receptors were sampled from a human donor who donated a stem cell graft to a child with acute myeloid leukemia.

CDR3 sequence (DNA): TGTGCCACCAGTGAATCCCGTCAGGGAACAGACGGGGAGCTGTTTTTT. The encoded protein is CATSESRQGTDGELFF. The gene calls are TRBV24-1 and TRBJ2-2, with D possibly matching TRBD1 (5 bases). Germline CDR1 and CDR2: KGHDR and SFDVKD. This CDR3 contains 16 residues. V shed 4 bases and J shed 7 bases, with 18 bases lying between them.

In this sample, this clonotype turned up many times. The chain recombines TRBV7-9 with TRBJ2-1, with 8 bases lining up with TRBD2. CDR3 length equals 15 residues. With V trimmed by 1 base and J by 5 bases, 4 bases remained unmatched. Germline CDR1 SEHNR, CDR2 FQNEAQ (reference sequence). The chain's CDR3 is CASSLEVAGHNEQFF. As DNA, the CDR3 is TGTGCCAGCAGCTTAGAGGTAGCGGGGCACAATGAGCAGTTCTTC. Full variable domain (remainder filled in from reference TRBV7-9 and TRBJ2-1): DTGVSQNPRHKITKRGQNVTFRCDPISEHNRLYWYRQTLGQGPEFLTYFQNEAQLEKSRLLSDRFSAERPKGSFSTLEIQRTEQGDSAMYLCASSLEVAGHNEQFFGPGTRLTVL.

This clonotype was recorded a few times. This rearrangement joins TRBV12-3 or TRBV12-4 to TRBJ2-1; D possibly matches TRBD1 or TRBD2 (5 bases each). V dropped 8 bases and J dropped 6 bases, with 11 bases sitting between them. The length of the CDR3 is 12 residues. The CDR3 sequence: CASWGPLNEQFF. CDR3 DNA sequence: TGTGCCAGCTGGGGACCCCTCAATGAGCAGTTCTTC.

The chain employs TRBV7-2 and TRBJ1-1; D uncertain. The CDR3 has 14 residues. V lost 5 bases and J 4 bases, leaving 14 bases between the germline ends. CDR1 is SGHTA, CDR2 FQGNSA, per germline. The CDR3 coding sequence is TGTGCCAGCAGCCCTGGTCAGTCAGGCACTGAAGCTTTCTTT. It yields the protein CASSPGQSGTEAFF.

This clonotype was seen many times. The chain has TRBV29-1 and TRBJ2-4, with D possibly TRBD2 on 5 matching bases. The CDR3 consists of 13 residues. Germline values: CDR1 SQVTM, CDR2 ANQGSEA. Trimming took 6 bases from V and 6 from J, leaving 15 bases between them. The CDR3 DNA is TGCAGCGTGGGTGACCGGACTCTAAACATTCAGTACTTC. This sequence encodes CSVGDRTLNIQYF.

V usage is TRBV6-2 or TRBV6-3 and J usage is TRBJ2-7; TRBD2 might be the D (5 bases). Germline CDR1 reads MNHEY; CDR2 reads SVGEGT. The CDR3 contains 13 residues. The V and J ends lost 6 bases and 3 bases respectively, with 12 bases between them. In DNA form, the CDR3 reads TGTGCCAGCAGGATAGAGGGAGTCTACGAGCAGTACTTC. This encodes CASRIEGVYEQYF.

This chain joins TRBV6-5 and TRBJ2-7; 10 nucleotides line up with TRBD2. CDR1 is MNHEY, CDR2 SVGAGI, per germline. There are 17 residues in the CDR3. V lost 1 base, J lost 2 bases, and 8 bases stayed unmatched. The DNA for the CDR3 is TGTGCCAGCAGTTACTTTAACCGACTAGCGGGCACCTACGAGCAGTACTTC. Translating gives CASSYFNRLAGTYEQYF.

This clonotype was detected a few times. The chain combines TRBV28 with TRBJ2-3, with D possibly matching TRBD2 (6 bases). Trimming removed 2 bases at V and 1 base at J, with 10 bases between. The CDR3 spans 15 residues. From germline, CDR1 is MDHEN and CDR2 SYDVKM. The CDR3 DNA follows: TGTGCCAGCAGTTTAGCGGGAAAGGGCACAGATACGCAGTATTTT. Translation gives CASSLAGKGTDTQYF.

This clonotype has ten or more counts. The chain has TRBV28 and TRBJ2-7, with D hard to call. The CDR3 loop spans 13 amino acids. The germline V and J ends were trimmed by 5 bases and 0 bases, with 8 bases remaining between them. Germline CDR1 and CDR2: MDHEN and SYDVKM. Here the CDR3 DNA reads TGTGCCAGCAGTCTAGACAACTCCTACGAGCAGTACTTC. Translated: CASSLDNSYEQYF. Combining the CDR3 with reference TRBV28 and TRBJ2-7 gives the whole variable domain DVKVTQSSRYLVKRTGEKVFLECVQDMDHENMFWYRQDPGLGLRLIYFSYDVKMKEKGDIPEGYSVSREKKERFSLILESASTNQTSMYLCASSLDNSYEQYFGPGTRLTVT.

The genes are TRBV7-2 and TRBJ2-7; 9 bases fit TRBD2. The V segment lost 6 bases and the J segment 4 bases; nucleotides outside the gene matches: 16. Looked up from germline, CDR1 is SGHTA and CDR2 is FQGNSA. The CDR3 consists of 17 residues. CDR3 DNA: TGTGCCAGCAGTTACACCTCCACTACTAGCGGGCGGTACGAGCAGTACTTC. Translating it yields CASSYTSTTSGRYEQYF.

Many counts were recorded for this clonotype. DNA of the CDR3: TGTGCCAGCAGCTTAGTTGCTAGCGGGATACCGCAAGAGACCCAGTACTTC. It specifies CASSLVASGIPQETQYF. The chain has TRBV11-2 and TRBJ2-5; 9 bases fit TRBD2. Germline V CDR1 and CDR2: SGHAT, FQNNGV. The junction had 8 bases not matched to a gene; V was cut back by 1 base and J by 2 bases. The CDR3 covers 17 residues.

The chain carries TRBV7-9 and TRBJ2-7, with TRBD2 identical over 9 bases. V dropped 6 bases and J dropped 1; count of bases not matched to a gene: 4. The CDR3 contains 14 residues. Per germline, CDR1 SEHNR and CDR2 FQNEAQ (reference sequence). The CDR3 protein is CASRKREESYEQYF. The CDR3 DNA reads as TGTGCCAGCAGAAAGCGGGAGGAGTCCTACGAGCAGTACTTC.

This clonotype was observed a few times. The chain has TRBV20-1 and TRBJ1-4, with TRBD1 identical over 8 bases. The CDR3 totals 15 residues. Germline-derived CDR1 and CDR2 are DFQATT and SNEGSKA (reference sequence). The V and J ends lost 5 bases and 5 bases, in that order; junction bases with no gene match: 10. The CDR3, as DNA: TGCAGTGCTCCTAATAAGAGACAGGGGAATGAAAAACTGTTTTTT. It yields the protein CSAPNKRQGNEKLFF.

This clonotype has ten or more counts. The CDR3 bases are TGTGCCACCCTACGGGCACTCGGAAACACCATATATTTT. Encoded protein: CATLRALGNTIYF. The chain uses TRBV12-3 or TRBV12-4 and TRBJ1-3, with D uncertain. V shed 10 bases and J shed 4 bases, with 14 bases lying between them. The CDR3 has 13 amino acids.

This clonotype showed up many times. CDR3 nucleotide sequence: TGCGCCAGCAGCTTGGCCCAGGGGCGTAGCACAGATACGCAGTATTTT. Protein product: CASSLAQGRSTDTQYF. The chain is built from TRBV5-1 and TRBJ2-3; possible D gene TRBD1, 6 bases. The CDR3 length is 16 residues. V was shortened by 0 bases and J by 0 bases, with 11 bases between the two germline ends. Germline V CDR1 and CDR2: SGHRS, YFSETQ.

This sequence joins TRBV18 and TRBJ2-3; 12 bases are a match to TRBD2. The CDR3 runs to 18 residues. V was clipped by 3 bases and J by 3 bases; unmatched bases: 10. Germline V gene lookup returns CDR1 KGHSH and CDR2 LQKENI. In nucleotides, the CDR3 is TGTGCCAGCTCACCCGGACTAGCGGGACCCGGAAGGACAGATACGCAGTATTTT. This translates into CASSPGLAGPGRTDTQYF. The whole variable domain, filled in from reference TRBV18 and TRBJ2-3, reads NAGVMQNPRHLVRRRGQEARLRCSPMKGHSHVYWYRQLPEEGLKFMVYLQKENIIDESGMPKERFSAEFPKEGPSILRIQQVVRGDSAAYFCASSPGLAGPGRTDTQYFGPGTRLTVL.

This clonotype was seen at least ten times. J is TRBJ2-4 and V is TRBV27; 10 bases line up with TRBD1. Germline trimming cut 2 bases from V and 3 bases from J; bases unmatched to any gene: 4. Germline CDR1 and CDR2: MNHEY and SMNVEV (reference sequence). The CDR3 has 16 residues. The CDR3 coding sequence is TGTGCCAGCAGTTTAAGACAGGGGGCAAGCAAAAACATTCAGTACTTC. It codes for CASSLRQGASKNIQYF.

This clonotype came up many times. The chain recombines TRBV29-1 with TRBJ1-1, with D uncertain. The germline V gene has CDR1 SQVTM and CDR2 ANQGSEA. This CDR3 spans 13 amino acids. Trimming left V 5 bases short and J 7 bases short, with 17 bases between. CDR3 loop: CSVYSGGVIEAFF. The CDR3 DNA follows: TGCAGCGTTTATTCGGGAGGCGTCATTGAAGCTTTCTTT.

This clonotype was counted between two and nine times. V and J are TRBV5-5 and TRBJ2-4, with a possible D match to TRBD1 (6 bases). V lost 3 bases and J 10 bases, leaving 11 bases between the germline ends. The CDR3 covers 12 residues. Germline V CDR1 and CDR2: SGHKS, YYEKEE (reference sequence). In DNA, the CDR3 is TGTGCCAGCAGCTCGTCAGGGGAGATTCAGTACTTC. Residues: CASSSSGEIQYF.

This rearrangement joins TRBV12-3 or TRBV12-4 to TRBJ2-5; the match to TRBD2 covers 10 bases. This CDR3 region has 16 residues. V lost 3 bases to trimming and J lost 0 bases; unmatched junction nucleotides: 4. CDR3 in amino acids: CASSFRLAGDQETQYF. In nucleotides, the CDR3 is TGTGCCAGCAGTTTTAGGCTAGCGGGGGACCAAGAGACCCAGTACTTC.